This T cell receptor beta chain emerged from a study of T cells in tuberculosis. This clone showed up just once. Sequenced by immunoSEQ multiplex PCR; TCRdb stores in-frame clones only, minus some. The sample has about 25,000 clones, around nine tenths seen once. Germline-derived CDR1 and CDR2 are SNHLY and FYNNEI. The CDR3 length is 14 residues. V gave up 7 bases and J gave up 0 bases, with 9 bases separating them. This clonotype was sampled from a donor between 5 and 29 years old with latent tuberculosis or without tuberculosis infection. Some clones in this sample may be carry-over from other donors' samples. The rearrangement uses TRBV2 and TRBJ1-4; D is perhaps TRBD1 (5 bases). The source material was PBMCs. The CDR3: CASMQTATNEKLFF. CDR3 DNA sequence: TGTGCCAGCATGCAGACAGCAACTAATGAAAAACTGTTTTTT.